The 23 T cell receptor beta chains presented below share a single source sample, sequenced in a study of regulatory and conventional T cells in RAG deficiency. This table comes from immunoSEQ multiplex PCR, and its TCRdb copy is limited to in-frame clones, with some not included. The table shows some 23,000 clones, with 90% to 95% occurring only once. Conventional CD4+ T cells were sorted from blood as CD25-low CD127-high cells. These data also featured in a second study, about regulatory T cells. This second study says: The PCR used 52 TRBV and 13 TRBJ primers.

The sample comprised CD4+ T cells sorted from blood. The receptors come from a human donor in good health.

This sequence joins TRBV18 and TRBJ1-5; 10 nucleotides match TRBD1. V shed 3 bases and J 5 bases; nucleotides not matched to a gene: 1. Germline V CDR1 and CDR2: KGHSH, LQKENI. The length of the CDR3 is 14 residues. The CDR3 region is CASSPGTGDQPQHF. The CDR3 region has the DNA TGTGCCAGCTCACCGGGGACAGGGGATCAGCCCCAGCATTTT. The full variable domain, its missing parts supplied by reference TRBV18 and TRBJ1-5, is NAGVMQNPRHLVRRRGQEARLRCSPMKGHSHVYWYRQLPEEGLKFMVYLQKENIIDESGMPKERFSAEFPKEGPSILRIQQVVRGDSAAYFCASSPGTGDQPQHFGDGTRLSIL.

The rearrangement joins TRBV4-2 to TRBJ2-5; D is uncertain. Trimming stripped 4 bases from V and 7 bases from J, with 16 bases between. Germline CDR1 reads LGHNA; CDR2 reads YNFKEQ. The CDR3 has 14 residues. CDR3 sequence (DNA): TGTGCCAGCAGCCCGCCAGAAAGGGTCGGGACCCAGTACTTC. Amino acids: CASSPPERVGTQYF.

The chain recombines TRBV5-6 with TRBJ2-5; 8 bases are a match to TRBD2. Germline V CDR1 and CDR2: SGHDT, YYEEEE. CDR3 length equals 15 residues. V lost 3 bases and J lost 5; bases outside the gene matches: 9. CDR3 nucleotide sequence: TGTGCCAGCAGCTCCACCGGGACTAGTGGCGAGACCCAGTACTTC. This sequence encodes CASSSTGTSGETQYF.

The gene calls are TRBV27 and TRBJ1-6, with TRBD1 as a possible D gene (6 bases). The CDR3 has 15 residues. The germline V and J ends were trimmed by 3 bases and 7 bases, with 13 bases remaining between them. CDR1 and CDR2 from the germline V gene are MNHEY and SMNVEV (reference sequence). The CDR3 DNA reads TGTGCCAGCAGTTTCGGGGGCGCGAGCAATTCACCCCTCCACTTT. It codes for CASSFGGASNSPLHF.

The chain links TRBV4-1 to TRBJ2-5; 8 bases match TRBD2. The CDR3 is 16 residues long. Germline CDR1 reads MGHRA; CDR2 reads YSYEKL. Trimming removed 2 bases from V and 2 bases from J; junction bases left unmatched: 7. The CDR3 nucleotides are TGCGCCAGCAGCCAACCCTTTGCGGGGGGACAAGAGACCCAGTACTTC. As protein: CASSQPFAGGQETQYF.

J is TRBJ1-2 and V is TRBV7-9; 7 bases agree with TRBD1. The CDR3 is 14 amino acids. Trimming cost V 5 bases and J 6 bases; bases outside gene matches: 9. Germline V gene lookup returns CDR1 SEHNR and CDR2 FQNEAQ (reference sequence). The CDR3 sequence is CASSVRQGMDGYTF. CDR3 DNA: TGTGCCAGCAGCGTACGACAGGGCATGGATGGCTACACCTTC. The variable domain in full, with the rest retrieved from reference TRBV7-9 and TRBJ1-2, is DTGVSQNPRHKITKRGQNVTFRCDPISEHNRLYWYRQTLGQGPEFLTYFQNEAQLEKSRLLSDRFSAERPKGSFSTLEIQRTEQGDSAMYLCASSVRQGMDGYTFGSGTRLTVV.

The CDR3 DNA reads as TGTGCCAGCAGCCCCCGGACAGTTTTGGAAAATTCACCCCTCCACTTT. It is translated as CASSPRTVLENSPLHF. V and J are TRBV7-6 and TRBJ1-6, with a weak D call TRBD1 (6 bases). The germline V gene has CDR1 SGHVS and CDR2 FNYEAQ. The CDR3 has 16 amino acids. Trimming left V 5 bases short and J 7 bases short, with 18 bases between.

This clone is a singleton in its sample. The rearrangement uses TRBV18 and TRBJ2-3; 7 bases agree with TRBD2. The CDR3 length is 14 residues. V shed 3 bases and J 3 bases; nucleotides not matched to a gene: 3. Per the germline V gene, CDR1 is KGHSH and CDR2 is LQKENI. The CDR3 DNA reads TGTGCCAGCTCACCCGCGCGGGAGACAGATACGCAGTATTTT. It specifies CASSPARETDTQYF.

The rearrangement links TRBV6-1 to TRBJ1-1; D is possibly TRBD1 (5 bases). Per the germline V gene, CDR1 is MNHNS and CDR2 is SASEGT. V lost 5 bases to trimming and J lost 1 base, with 8 bases between them. The CDR3 spans 13 residues. The CDR3 region has the DNA TGTGCCAGCAGTTATGGGGGGAACACTGAAGCTTTCTTT. This translates into CASSYGGNTEAFF.

The rearrangement uses TRBV30 and TRBJ1-1; no clear D. The CDR3 is 13 residues long. V lost 4 bases and J 3 bases, leaving 12 bases between the germline ends. Germline V gives CDR1 GTSNPN, CDR2 SVGIG (reference sequence). The CDR3 DNA sequence: TGTGCCTGGAAGGCCAGTCAGTACACTGAAGCTTTCTTT. It translates to CAWKASQYTEAFF. Based on the CDR3 plus reference TRBV30 and TRBJ1-1, the full variable domain is SQTIHQWPATLVQPVGSPLSLECTVEGTSNPNLYWYRQAAGRGLQLLFYSVGIGQISSEVPQNLSASRPQDRQFILSSKKLLLSDSGFYLCAWKASQYTEAFFGQGTRLTVV.

The chain employs TRBV2 and TRBJ1-2; maybe TRBD1 (5 bases). V lost 4 bases and J lost 1, with 13 bases in between. Germline V lookup: CDR1 SNHLY, CDR2 FYNNEI. The CDR3 is 15 amino acids. CDR3 in amino acids: CASSAGDVFNYGYTF. The CDR3, as DNA: TGTGCCAGCAGTGCTGGGGACGTTTTTAACTATGGCTACACCTTC.

The chain recombines TRBV4-1 with TRBJ2-5; D is undetermined. Germline V lookup: CDR1 MGHRA, CDR2 YSYEKL. Trimming took 1 base from V and 7 from J, leaving 13 bases between them. This CDR3 has 14 amino acids. The CDR3 sequence is CASSQATGWRTQYF. The CDR3 nucleotides are TGCGCCAGCAGCCAAGCAACTGGGTGGAGGACCCAGTACTTC.

The chain recombines TRBV28 with TRBJ1-3; D is perhaps TRBD1 (6 bases). Germline V lookup: CDR1 MDHEN, CDR2 SYDVKM. This CDR3 has 15 amino acids. The ends were cut back, 3 bases at V and 4 bases at J, with 13 bases in the middle. The CDR3 region has the DNA TGTGCCAGCAGTTTGCAGGGGAGCTTCGGAAACACCATATATTTT. Protein: CASSLQGSFGNTIYF.

The chain couples TRBV19 to TRBJ2-1; 10 bases map to TRBD2. CDR1 LNHDA and CDR2 SQIVND come from the germline V gene (reference sequence). V was pared by 3 bases and J by 6 bases, with 8 bases of the junction left unmatched. The CDR3 runs 16 residues. CDR3 nucleotide sequence: TGTGCCAGTAGTATTACCCTAGCGGGAGAAGGCAATGAGCAGTTCTTC. The encoded protein is CASSITLAGEGNEQFF.

The chain is built from TRBV10-3 and TRBJ1-6, with D possibly being TRBD1 (5 bases). CDR1 and CDR2 (germline): ENHRY, SYGVKD. Trimming left V 11 bases short and J 0 bases short, with 11 bases between. The CDR3 length is 14 residues. CDR3 sequence (DNA): TGTGCCGGGGCCGACGGCTCCTATAATTCACCCCTCCACTTT. This translates into CAGADGSYNSPLHF.

This chain uses TRBV19 with TRBJ1-1; 7 positions agree with TRBD1. Trimming removed 3 bases from V and 0 bases from J; junction bases left unmatched: 10. The CDR3 loop spans 17 amino acids. Germline CDR1 reads LNHDA; CDR2 reads SQIVND (reference sequence). The CDR3 DNA is TGTGCCAGTAGTATGTGGGGCAGGGGGAGAATGAACACTGAAGCTTTCTTT. It is translated as CASSMWGRGRMNTEAFF.

The V and J genes are TRBV14 and TRBJ1-1; the match to TRBD1 covers 7 bases. Germline CDR1 reads SGHDN; CDR2 reads FVKESK. V dropped 2 bases and J dropped 1; count of bases not matched to a gene: 1. The CDR3 is 14 residues long. The CDR3 nucleotides read TGTGCCAGCAGCCAAACAGGGGCGAACACTGAAGCTTTCTTT. It encodes CASSQTGANTEAFF.

This chain joins TRBV2 and TRBJ1-2, with TRBD1 matching over 7 bases. J lost 2 bases, V lost 6 bases, and 9 bases had no gene match. The CDR3 extends over 15 amino acids. Germline assignment: CDR1 SNHLY and CDR2 FYNNEI. The CDR3 coding sequence is TGTGCCAGCAGCCCGACAGGGTATGAAAACTATGGCTACACCTTC. It codes for CASSPTGYENYGYTF.

The chain uses TRBV6-5 and TRBJ1-1, with D hard to call. V lost 2 bases, J lost 4 bases, and 11 bases lay in between. CDR1 and CDR2 (germline): MNHEY, SVGAGI. The CDR3 consists of 14 residues. This chain's CDR3 is CASSYREPSTEAFF. CDR3 in DNA: TGTGCCAGCAGTTACAGGGAGCCCAGCACTGAAGCTTTCTTT.

The rearrangement links TRBV6-5 to TRBJ2-1; 10 bases are a match to TRBD2. CDR3 length equals 16 residues. V lost 4 bases and J lost 4; bases outside the gene matches: 7. Germline V gives CDR1 MNHEY, CDR2 SVGAGI. The CDR3 sequence is CASSSFVAGGYNEQFF. In DNA, the CDR3 is TGTGCCAGCAGTTCTTTTGTAGCGGGGGGATACAATGAGCAGTTCTTC.

This chain uses TRBV7-6 with TRBJ2-1, with TRBD2 matching 12 bases. Germline lookup yields CDR1 SGHVS and CDR2 FNYEAQ. With 5 bases clipped from V and 3 bases from J, the junction kept 2 bases outside the gene matches. The CDR3 is 15 residues long. Here the CDR3 reads CASSQTSGGYNEQFF. The CDR3 DNA reads TGTGCCAGCAGCCAGACTAGCGGGGGCTACAATGAGCAGTTCTTC. The full variable domain, in which reference TRBV7-6 and TRBJ2-1 provide the parts outside the CDR3, is GAGVSQSPRYKVTKRGQDVALRCDPISGHVSLYWYRQALGQGPEFLTYFNYEAQQDKSGLPNDRFSAERPEGSISTLTIQRTEQRDSAMYRCASSQTSGGYNEQFFGPGTRLTVL.

The CDR3 sequence is CASSFHIPGTVSYEQYF. The CDR3 nucleotides read TGCGCCAGCAGCTTTCACATCCCAGGGACGGTGTCCTACGAGCAGTACTTC. The chain has TRBV5-1 and TRBJ2-7; D might be TRBD1 or TRBD2, each matching 5 bases. The CDR3 consists of 17 residues. Germline-derived CDR1 and CDR2 are SGHRS and YFSETQ. V gave up 2 bases and J gave up 1 base, with 19 bases separating them.

This clone showed up just once. In DNA form, the CDR3 reads TGTGCCAGCAGCTTAGCCCCCTTGGACAGCTCTGAAGCTTTCTTT. This gives the protein CASSLAPLDSSEAFF. The V and J genes are TRBV11-3 and TRBJ1-1, with D perhaps TRBD1 (6 bases). CDR1 is SGHNT and CDR2 is YENEEA in the germline V gene. The CDR3 length is 15 residues. Trimming left V 1 base short and J 6 bases short, with 15 bases between.